These 12 T cell receptor beta chains share one sample of origin, sequenced in a study of shared clonotypes between healthy human individuals. The protocol was immunoSEQ multiplex PCR, while the TCRdb copy is restricted to in-frame clones and leaves out a portion. The repertoire holds about 520,000 clones, about 85% seen once, with about an eighth in the top ten. Sequenced input: PBMCs. The receptor set was obtained from a woman between 35 and 50 years old in good health. Some clones in this sample may be carry-over from other donors' samples.

The J gene is TRBJ2-7, the V gene TRBV2; D ambiguous. The CDR3 has 13 amino acids. V dropped 4 bases and J dropped 2 bases, with 9 bases sitting between them. CDR1 and CDR2 (germline): SNHLY, FYNNEI. The CDR3: CASSGTPPYEQYF. CDR3 bases: TGTGCCAGCAGTGGAACTCCCCCCTACGAGCAGTACTTC.

The chain combines TRBV2 with TRBJ2-1; D is perhaps TRBD2 (6 bases). V lost 6 bases to trimming and J lost 7 bases, with 10 bases between them. The V gene's germline CDR1 is SNHLY and CDR2 FYNNEI. The CDR3 is 12 residues long. This chain's CDR3 is CASRGGINEQFF. In DNA form, the CDR3 reads TGTGCCAGCAGGGGAGGAATTAATGAGCAGTTCTTC.

Many counts were recorded for this clone. Distinct nucleotide sequences in the sample also encode this CDR3. The rearrangement joins TRBV7-2 to TRBJ2-3; TRBD2 matches at 8 bases. The CDR3 extends over 16 amino acids. The germline V gene has CDR1 SGHTA and CDR2 FQGNSA. J was trimmed by 7 bases and V by 1 base; bases with no gene match: 10. The CDR3 region has the DNA TGTGCCAGCAGCTTAGTGCTGCGGGGGGCGTTGAATACGCAGTATTTT. Protein: CASSLVLRGALNTQYF.

On this clone itself: This is likely an artifact of a read error, given a far larger clone one base away. This sample includes further DNA sequences coding for the same CDR3. The rearrangement joins TRBV9 to TRBJ2-2; TRBD2 matches 9 bases. This CDR3 comprises 17 residues. Looked up from germline, CDR1 is SGDLS and CDR2 is YYNGEE. The CDR3 DNA follows: TGTGCCAGCAGCCCAAACCTAGCGGGAATCGACACCGGGGAGCTGTTCTTT. Translating it yields CASSPNLAGIDTGELFF. Together with reference TRBV9 and TRBJ2-2, the CDR3 gives the full variable domain: DSGVTQTPKHLITATGQRVTLRCSPRSGDLSVYWYQQSLDQGLQFLIQYYNGEERAKGNILERFSAQQFPDLHSELNLSSLELGDSALYFCASSPNLAGIDTGELFFGEGSRLTVL.

This clone has a single count. This chain connects TRBV27 to TRBJ2-3; no firm D call. Germline CDR1 reads MNHEY; CDR2 reads SMNVEV (reference sequence). The length of the CDR3 is 14 residues. V was pared by 1 base and J by 2 bases, with 7 bases between. The CDR3 protein is CASSLFSPTDTQYF. In DNA form, the CDR3 reads TGTGCCAGCAGTTTATTCTCCCCCACAGATACGCAGTATTTT.

The chain carries TRBV2 and TRBJ1-4; D remains unclear. V was cut by 5 bases and J by 17 bases, with 18 bases left in between. The CDR3 contains 12 residues. CDR1 SNHLY and CDR2 FYNNEI come from the germline V gene. CDR3 nucleotide sequence: TGTGCCAGCAGTACAGAGCCTGCCGTCTCTTTTTTT. Its translation is CASSTEPAVSFF. Looking up the rest from reference TRBV2 and TRBJ1-4 gives the full variable domain: EPEVTQTPSHQVTQMGQEVILRCVPISNHLYFYWYRQILGQKVEFLVSFYNNEISEKSEIFDDQFSVERPDGSNFTLKIRSTKLEDSAMYFCASSTEPAVSFFGSGTQLSVL.

In the case of this clone: It differs at one base from a far larger clone, so likely a read error. This sample includes further DNA sequences coding for the same CDR3. The chain uses TRBV28 and TRBJ1-1; D perhaps matches TRBD1 (6 bases). The CDR3 runs 14 residues. Germline V CDR1 and CDR2: MDHEN, SYDVKM. In DNA, the CDR3 is TGCGCCAGCAGCCGCGGGACACGCCACACTGAAGCTTTCTTT. Translation gives CASSRGTRHTEAFF.

The chain employs TRBV5-1 and TRBJ2-7; 7 nucleotides agree with TRBD1. The V gene's germline CDR1 is SGHRS and CDR2 YFSETQ. CDR3 length: 14 amino acids. The trim removed 3 bases at V and 2 bases at J, leaving 5 bases unmatched. CDR3 nucleotide sequence: TGCGCCAGCAGCTCCCCGGGACAGACCTACGAGCAGTACTTC. Translated: CASSSPGQTYEQYF.

Turning to this clone: Other nucleotide sequences in the sample specify the same CDR3. V gene TRBV29-1 combines with J gene TRBJ2-1; 10 bases map to TRBD2. J gave up 10 bases and V 7 bases, and 10 bases lay outside the gene matches. The germline V gene encodes CDR1 SQVTM and CDR2 ANQGSEA. This CDR3 is built from 13 residues. CDR3 in amino acids: CSATLAGAGEQFF. The CDR3 DNA follows: TGCAGCGCCACTCTAGCGGGAGCAGGAGAGCAGTTCTTC.

The J gene is TRBJ1-5, the V gene TRBV19; possible D gene TRBD1, 5 bases. Per germline, CDR1 LNHDA and CDR2 SQIVND (reference sequence). V lost 7 bases and J lost 7, with 20 bases in between. The CDR3 spans 15 residues. In DNA, the CDR3 is TGTGCCAGTAACCCCAGGGCGGCAGGGCACCAGCCCCAGCATTTT. Translating it yields CASNPRAAGHQPQHF. Full variable domain (remainder filled in from reference TRBV19 and TRBJ1-5): DGGITQSPKYLFRKEGQNVTLSCEQNLNHDAMYWYRQDPGQGLRLIYYSQIVNDFQKGDIAEGYSVSREKKESFPLTVTSAQKNPTAFYLCASNPRAAGHQPQHFGDGTRLSIL.

In regard to this clone: A far bigger clonotype differs at one base, so this is likely a read error. The rearrangement joins TRBV10-1 to TRBJ2-2, with D perhaps assigned TRBD1 or TRBD2 (5 bases each). Trimming removed 6 bases from V and 3 bases from J, with 11 bases in between. CDR1 WNHNN and CDR2 SYGVQD come from the germline V gene (reference sequence). The length of the CDR3 is 14 residues. CDR3 amino acids: CASRSGTDTGELFF. Here the CDR3 DNA reads TGCGCCAGCAGGTCAGGGACGGACACCGGGGAGCTGTTTTTT.

This clone was recorded only once. This sequence joins TRBV7-3 and TRBJ2-1; D is unclear. Germline V gives CDR1 SGHTA, CDR2 FQGTGA. The CDR3 has 14 amino acids. Trimming left V 5 bases short and J 5 bases short, with 13 bases between. In nucleotides, the CDR3 is TGTGCCAGCAGCCAGACCCGTAATGACAATGAGCAGTTCTTC. Its translation is CASSQTRNDNEQFF. Complete variable domain (other parts from reference TRBV7-3 and TRBJ2-1): GAGVSQTPSNKVTEKGKYVELRCDPISGHTALYWYRQSLGQGPEFLIYFQGTGAADDSGLPNDRFFAVRPEGSVSTLKIQRTERGDSAVYLCASSQTRNDNEQFFGPGTRLTVL.